A selection of T cell receptor beta chains follows, all from one sample in a study of blood T cell repertoires in COVID-19. The assay was immunoSEQ multiplex PCR, and TCRdb's table has in-frame clones only and misses some. The sample lists 20,000 or so clones; approximately 90% were seen once. The sequenced material came from peripheral blood. The source is an elderly woman with active or convalescent COVID-19. CDR3s leave out the opening cysteine and the closing phenylalanine or tryptophan. Fields, in order: V gene, J gene, CDR3 protein.

TRBV4-1	TRBJ2-1	ASSQEDIGVRSSYNEQF
TRBV3-1/TRBV3-2	TRBJ1-3	ASSRGLGGNTIY
TRBV4-1	TRBJ2-1	ASSQDPSGLLGSYNEQF
TRBV5-1	TRBJ1-5	ASSLSGLGSNQPQH
TRBV27	TRBJ2-5	ASSFPDRGGIQETQY
TRBV7-2	TRBJ2-7	ASSLGQSHASGQY
TRBV4-1	TRBJ1-5	ASSQVSDSSQH
TRBV30	TRBJ1-4	AWSVHRGRVEKLF
TRBV27	TRBJ2-6	ASSRIGQLPHVLT
TRBV28	TRBJ2-5	ASTLSAMSETQY
TRBV18	TRBJ2-3	ASSPPALAVTDTQY
TRBV19	TRBJ1-2	ASSKSRGNYGYT
TRBV20-1	TRBJ2-1	SAIERGGPHNEQF
TRBV19	TRBJ1-1	ASSPLVLQNTEAF
TRBV7-3	TRBJ2-7	ATTQTGATYEQY
TRBV5-1	TRBJ2-2	ASSLRVGEPTGELF
TRBV7-6	TRBJ2-7	ASSPGTGSSYEQY
TRBV7-6	TRBJ2-2	ASSAWTGNTGELF
TRBV7-8	TRBJ1-5	ASSDRDFNQPQH
TRBV27	TRBJ2-3	ASSFWTSGGQKVDTQY
TRBV30	TRBJ2-5	AWSPQKTQY